Listed below are T cell receptor beta chains from one sample, sequenced in a study of post-analysis software for immune sequencing data. In TCRdb, the PCR reads were re-called with MiXCR into one record per CDR3 protein. The sample yields about 540,000 distinct CDR3 sequences, around a third seen once. Sequencing used blood. Receptor source: a girl aged 2-17 years with multiple sclerosis. CDR3s include the opening cysteine and the closing phenylalanine or tryptophan. The order of the fields is J gene, CDR3 length, clone size, D gene, V gene, CDR3 protein, CDR3 DNA. The D gene is left open where the match is weak. Clone size is given for some rows only: seen once, a few or many times, or a class if the clone is expanded.

TRBJ1-6,19,-,-,TRBV6-1,CASSRLDRTGSSYNSPLHF,TGTGCCAGCAGTAGACTTGACCGGACGGGGAGCTCCTATAATTCACCCCTCCACTTT
TRBJ1-6,15,once,TRBD1,TRBV6-1,CASSEGTAYNSPLHF,TGTGCCAGCAGTGAGGGGACAGCGTATAATTCACCCCTCCACTTT
TRBJ1-1,12,few,TRBD1,TRBV20-1,CSEWQGATEAFF,TGCAGTGAGTGGCAGGGGGCCACTGAAGCTTTCTTT
TRBJ2-3,17,-,TRBD2,TRBV13,CASSLWPPSGDTDTQYF,TGTGCCAGCAGCTTATGGCCGCCTAGCGGAGACACAGATACGCAGTATTTT
TRBJ1-5,13,-,-,TRBV6-5,CASRWDSNQPQHF,TGTGCCAGCAGGTGGGATAGCAATCAGCCCCAGCATTTT
TRBJ2-3,14,few,TRBD2,TRBV5-1,CASSLSLAGDTQYF,TGCGCCAGCAGCTTGTCTCTAGCGGGTGATACGCAGTATTTT
TRBJ1-2,18,few,TRBD1,TRBV12-3/TRBV12-4,CASRPDRLGIRHNYGYTF,TGTGCCAGCAGACCGGACAGGCTCGGGATTCGCCATAACTATGGCTACACCTTC
TRBJ1-5,14,-,TRBD1,TRBV19,CAGSIDRDNQPQHF,TGTGCCGGTAGTATAGACAGGGACAATCAGCCCCAGCATTTT
TRBJ2-1,14,-,TRBD2,TRBV6-5,CASTSSGGAPEQFF,TGTGCCAGCACCTCTAGCGGGGGGGCCCCTGAGCAGTTCTTC
TRBJ2-5,11,-,-,TRBV10-3,CAISFGETQYF,TGTGCCATCAGTTTCGGGGAGACCCAGTACTTC
TRBJ2-1,12,-,-,TRBV14,CASSGMLNEQFF,TGTGCCAGCAGCGGAATGCTCAATGAGCAGTTCTTC
TRBJ1-1,17,few,-,TRBV5-1,CASSLARGGIGDTEAFF,TGCGCCAGCAGCTTGGCTAGGGGTGGTATTGGGGACACTGAAGCTTTCTTT
TRBJ2-2,16,-,-,TRBV11-2,CASKPVGRTNTGELFF,TGTGCCAGCAAACCCGTAGGCAGGACGAACACCGGGGAGCTGTTTTTT
TRBJ2-1,13,few,-,TRBV6-1,CASRMVGVNEQFF,TGTGCCAGCCGGATGGTAGGGGTTAATGAGCAGTTCTTC
TRBJ2-1,16,-,TRBD1,TRBV4-1,CASSQDRDRGWNEQFF,TGCGCCAGCAGCCAAGATAGGGACAGGGGATGGAATGAGCAGTTCTTC
TRBJ1-5,15,-,-,TRBV15,CATSKGAGSNQPQHF,TGTGCCACCAGCAAAGGGGCGGGAAGCAATCAGCCCCAGCATTTT
TRBJ2-3,18,-,-,TRBV24-1,CATSDRGRGYSSTDTQYF,TGTGCCACCAGTGATAGGGGCAGGGGATACTCTAGCACAGATACGCAGTATTTT
TRBJ1-4,16,-,-,TRBV6-1,CASSEIGTATNEKLFF,TGTGCCAGCAGTGAAATTGGGACCGCAACTAATGAAAAACTGTTTTTT
TRBJ2-2,16,-,TRBD1,TRBV24-1,CATSDRDRENTGELFF,TGTGCCACCAGTGACCGGGACAGGGAAAACACCGGGGAGCTGTTTTTT
TRBJ2-5,13,-,-,TRBV20-1,CSAKGGGRETQYF,TGCAGTGCTAAGGGGGGTGGGCGGGAGACCCAGTACTTC
TRBJ2-1,15,-,TRBD2,TRBV20-1,CSARDPGLVGNEQFF,TGCAGTGCTAGAGACCCCGGACTAGTTGGGAATGAGCAGTTCTTC
TRBJ1-1,15,few,-,TRBV5-1,CASSLGGAPNTEAFF,TGCGCCAGCAGCCTAGGGGGGGCCCCGAACACTGAAGCTTTCTTT
TRBJ2-7,13,few,-,TRBV28,CASRPQWTYEQYF,TGTGCCAGCAGACCACAGTGGACCTACGAGCAGTACTTC
TRBJ1-2,15,few,TRBD1,TRBV7-3,CASSQTGGAKYGYTF,TGTGCCAGCAGCCAGACAGGGGGCGCGAAGTATGGCTACACCTTC
TRBJ2-5,15,many,-,TRBV6-5,CASSYSQGRGETQYF,TGTGCCAGCAGTTACTCCCAGGGGCGAGGCGAGACCCAGTACTTC
TRBJ1-5,13,-,TRBD1,TRBV20-1,CSARGTGNQPQHF,TGCAGTGCTCGGGGGACAGGCAATCAGCCCCAGCATTTT
TRBJ2-7,15,-,TRBD1,TRBV27,CASSDGTGEAYEQYF,TGTGCCAGCAGTGATGGGACAGGGGAAGCCTACGAGCAGTACTTC
TRBJ2-7,14,few,TRBD2,TRBV20-1,CSALPSGGSYEQYF,TGCAGTGCCCTCCCGAGCGGGGGCTCCTACGAGCAGTACTTC
TRBJ1-2,12,-,-,TRBV6-1,CASSAQGGGYTF,TGTGCCAGCAGTGCACAGGGCGGAGGCTACACCTTC
TRBJ1-1,14,-,-,TRBV28,CASSLLGWSTEAFF,TGTGCCAGCAGTTTATTAGGATGGAGCACTGAAGCTTTCTTT
TRBJ1-3,15,-,-,TRBV10-3,CAISPRRGGGNTIYF,TGTGCCATCTCTCCCAGGCGGGGTGGAGGAAACACCATATATTTT
TRBJ2-6,15,-,-,TRBV9,CASSVVDSGANVLTF,TGTGCCAGCAGCGTAGTGGACTCTGGGGCCAACGTCCTGACTTTC
TRBJ1-2,12,few,TRBD1,TRBV2,CASSEYGTGGTF,TGTGCCAGCAGCGAATATGGGACAGGGGGCACCTTC
TRBJ2-3,19,few,TRBD2,TRBV7-2,CASSFQSGGPDLEADTQYF,TGTGCCAGCAGCTTCCAGAGCGGGGGACCCGACCTTGAGGCAGATACGCAGTATTTT
TRBJ2-3,14,many,-,TRBV11-2,CASSLTPRGDTQYF,TGTGCCAGCAGCTTGACACCACGGGGAGATACGCAGTATTTT
TRBJ2-3,13,-,-,TRBV29-1,CSVATGITDTQYF,TGCAGCGTTGCGACGGGAATCACAGATACGCAGTATTTT
TRBJ1-6,12,-,-,TRBV3-1,CASSQVDSPLHF,TGTGCCAGCAGCCAAGTTGATTCACCCCTCCACTTT
TRBJ2-5,14,-,TRBD2,TRBV11-2,CASSPWTRSETQYF,TGTGCCAGCAGCCCTTGGACTAGAAGTGAGACCCAGTACTTC
TRBJ1-1,14,-,TRBD1,TRBV29-1,CSRSQQGWNTEAFF,TGCAGCCGGTCACAACAGGGGTGGAACACTGAAGCTTTCTTT
TRBJ1-2,16,-,-,TRBV29-1,CSVPEQDITSYAGYTF,TGCAGCGTTCCGGAACAGGACATTACTTCCTATGCTGGCTACACCTTC
TRBJ2-7,12,few,-,TRBV20-1,CSASSQANEQYF,TGCAGTGCTAGCTCACAGGCAAACGAGCAGTACTTC
TRBJ1-1,16,-,-,TRBV5-1,CASSLGALGSYTEAFF,TGCGCCAGCAGCTTGGGGGCGCTCGGTTCGTACACTGAAGCTTTCTTT
TRBJ2-1,13,many,-,TRBV5-1,CASSLTSNNEQFF,TGCGCCAGCAGCTTAACGTCAAACAATGAGCAGTTCTTC
TRBJ2-5,12,few,-,TRBV6-7,CASTVRGGTQYF,TGTGCCAGCACGGTACGAGGTGGGACCCAGTACTTC
TRBJ1-2,15,few,TRBD1,TRBV6-1,CASSLVKGQGFGYTF,TGTGCCAGCAGTCTGGTAAAGGGACAGGGCTTTGGCTACACCTTC
TRBJ1-1,12,-,TRBD1,TRBV4-1,CASSQDRQGPFF,TGCGCCAGCAGCCAGGACCGACAGGGCCCTTTCTTT
TRBJ1-2,15,-,-,TRBV7-8,CASSPDRSLGYGYTF,TGTGCCAGCAGCCCGGACAGATCACTCGGCTATGGCTACACCTTC
TRBJ2-5,15,-,-,TRBV15,CATSSPGVPDETQYF,TGTGCCACCAGCAGCCCCGGAGTCCCCGATGAGACCCAGTACTTC
TRBJ1-2,16,-,-,TRBV7-8,CASSLPGDPYKYGYTF,TGTGCCAGCAGCCTCCCGGGTGACCCCTACAAATATGGCTACACCTTC
TRBJ2-7,15,-,-,TRBV3-1,CASSTSGWLGDEQYF,TGTGCCAGCAGCACATCCGGGTGGTTGGGAGACGAGCAGTACTTC
TRBJ2-1,12,-,-,TRBV5-1,CASSLVGFEQFF,TGCGCCAGCAGCTTGGTTGGCTTTGAGCAGTTCTTC
TRBJ1-5,15,-,TRBD1,TRBV3-1,CASSQRQGGNQPQHF,TGTGCCAGCAGCCAGCGGCAGGGGGGTAATCAGCCCCAGCATTTT
TRBJ2-7,15,-,TRBD2,TRBV4-1,CASSRTGTSGYEQYF,TGCGCCAGCAGTCGAACCGGGACTAGCGGCTACGAGCAGTACTTC